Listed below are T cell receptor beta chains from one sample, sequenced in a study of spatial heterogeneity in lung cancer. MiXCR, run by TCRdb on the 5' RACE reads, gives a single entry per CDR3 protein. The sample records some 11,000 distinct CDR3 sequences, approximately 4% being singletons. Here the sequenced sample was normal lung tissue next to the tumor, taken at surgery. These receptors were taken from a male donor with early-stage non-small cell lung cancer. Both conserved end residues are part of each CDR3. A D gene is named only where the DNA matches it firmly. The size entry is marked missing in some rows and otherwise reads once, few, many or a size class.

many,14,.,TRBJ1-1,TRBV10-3,CAISDGARGTEAFF,TGTGCCATCAGTGATGGGGCGCGGGGTACTGAAGCTTTCTTT
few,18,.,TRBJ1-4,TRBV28,CASSLIPGYRDNNEKLFF,TGTGCCAGCAGTTTAATTCCGGGGTACAGGGACAATAATGAAAAACTGTTTTTT
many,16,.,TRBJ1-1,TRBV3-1,CASSQDLGRRNTEAFF,TGTGCCAGCAGCCAAGATCTTGGCAGGAGGAACACTGAAGCTTTCTTT
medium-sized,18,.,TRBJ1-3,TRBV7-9,CASTEMKVPSLSGNTIYF,TGTGCCAGCACCGAGATGAAGGTCCCCTCTCTCTCTGGAAACACCATATATTTT
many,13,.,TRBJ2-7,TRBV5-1,CASSTGRTYEQYF,TGCGCCAGCAGCACGGGACGGACCTACGAGCAGTACTTC
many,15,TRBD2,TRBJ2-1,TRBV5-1,CASSLEAGGHNEQFF,TGCGCCAGCAGCTTGGAAGCGGGAGGGCACAATGAGCAGTTCTTC
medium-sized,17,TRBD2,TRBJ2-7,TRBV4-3,CASSQGLAGAFRYEQYF,TGCGCCAGCAGCCAAGGACTAGCGGGAGCTTTTAGGTACGAGCAGTACTTC
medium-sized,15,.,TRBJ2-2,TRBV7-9,CASSVEGIGTGELFF,TGTGCCAGCAGCGTTGAAGGGATAGGCACCGGGGAGCTGTTTTTT
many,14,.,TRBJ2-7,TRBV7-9,CASSLAGGTYEQYF,TGTGCCAGCAGCTTAGCGGGGGGAACCTACGAGCAGTACTTC
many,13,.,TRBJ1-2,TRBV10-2,CASSEYRSYGYTF,TGCGCCAGCTCTGAATACAGAAGCTATGGCTACACCTTC
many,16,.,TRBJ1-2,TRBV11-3,CASSSGGETANYGYTF,TGTGCCAGCAGCTCCGGGGGGGAGACGGCTAACTATGGCTACACCTTC
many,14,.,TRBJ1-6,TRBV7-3,CASSLHGVDSPLHF,TGTGCCAGCAGCTTACATGGGGTCGACTCACCCCTCCACTTT
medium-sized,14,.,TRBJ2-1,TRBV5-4,CASSPSTRRNEQFF,TGTGCCAGCAGCCCCTCGACTAGGAGGAATGAGCAGTTCTTC
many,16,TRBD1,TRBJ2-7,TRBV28,CASSPHRGTGAYEQYF,TGTGCCAGCAGCCCCCACAGAGGGACAGGGGCCTACGAGCAGTACTTC
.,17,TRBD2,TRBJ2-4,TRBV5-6,CASSYGLARDRKNIQYF,TGTGCCAGCAGCTACGGACTAGCGCGCGACCGAAAAAACATTCAGTACTTC
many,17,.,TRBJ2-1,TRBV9,CASSVGAVTTILNEQFF,TGTGCCAGCAGCGTAGGGGCAGTAACCACTATTTTAAATGAGCAGTTCTTC
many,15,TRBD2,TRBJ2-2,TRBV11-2,CASSPLGGWTGELFF,TGTGCCAGCAGCCCCTTGGGAGGGTGGACCGGGGAGCTGTTTTTT
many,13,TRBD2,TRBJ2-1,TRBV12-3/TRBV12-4,CASSRGLRGEQFF,TGTGCCAGCAGTAGGGGACTAAGGGGTGAGCAGTTCTTC
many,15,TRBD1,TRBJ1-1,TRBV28,CASSLWGQLNTEAFF,TGTGCCAGCAGTTTATGGGGACAGCTGAACACTGAAGCTTTCTTT
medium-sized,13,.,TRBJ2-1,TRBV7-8,CASSFTGLNEQFF,TGTGCCAGCAGCTTTACAGGACTGAATGAGCAGTTCTTC
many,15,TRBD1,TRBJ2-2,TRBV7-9,CASSPGQGYTGELFF,TGTGCCAGCAGCCCTGGACAGGGATACACCGGGGAGCTGTTTTTT
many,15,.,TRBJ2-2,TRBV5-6,CASSLVQPNTGELFF,TGTGCCAGCTCCCTTGTGCAGCCGAACACCGGGGAGCTGTTTTTT
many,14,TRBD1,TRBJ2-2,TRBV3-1,CASSQPDRAGELFF,TGTGCCAGCAGCCAACCAGACAGGGCCGGGGAGCTGTTTTTT
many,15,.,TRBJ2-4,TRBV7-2,CASSPFADSKNIQYF,TGTGCCAGCAGCCCCTTCGCGGATTCCAAAAACATTCAGTACTTC
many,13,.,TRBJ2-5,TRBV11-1,CASSLRRMETQYF,TGTGCCAGCAGCTTACGACGTATGGAGACCCAGTACTTC
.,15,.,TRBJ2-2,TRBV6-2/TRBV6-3,CASSWFGGNTGELFF,TGTGCCAGCAGTTGGTTCGGCGGTAACACCGGGGAGCTGTTTTTT
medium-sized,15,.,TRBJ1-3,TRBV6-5,CASSYDHGSGNTIYF,TGTGCCAGCAGTTACGATCACGGCTCTGGAAACACCATATATTTT
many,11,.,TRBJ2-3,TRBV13,CASRFTDTQYF,TGTGCCAGCAGATTTACAGATACGCAGTATTTT
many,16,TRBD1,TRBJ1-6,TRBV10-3,CAISEFGDRGNSPLHF,TGTGCCATCAGTGAGTTCGGGGACAGGGGTAATTCACCCCTCCACTTT